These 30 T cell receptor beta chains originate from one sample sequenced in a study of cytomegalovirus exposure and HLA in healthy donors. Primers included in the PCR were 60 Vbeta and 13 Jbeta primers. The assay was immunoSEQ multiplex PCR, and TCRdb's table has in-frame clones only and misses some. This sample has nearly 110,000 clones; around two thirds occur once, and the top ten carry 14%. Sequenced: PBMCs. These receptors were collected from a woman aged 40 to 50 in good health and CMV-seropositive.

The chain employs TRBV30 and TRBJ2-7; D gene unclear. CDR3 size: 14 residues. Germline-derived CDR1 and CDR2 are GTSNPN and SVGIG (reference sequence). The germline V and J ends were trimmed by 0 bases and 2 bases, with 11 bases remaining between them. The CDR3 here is CAWSVGQATYEQYF. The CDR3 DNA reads TGTGCCTGGAGTGTAGGCCAGGCCACCTACGAGCAGTACTTC.

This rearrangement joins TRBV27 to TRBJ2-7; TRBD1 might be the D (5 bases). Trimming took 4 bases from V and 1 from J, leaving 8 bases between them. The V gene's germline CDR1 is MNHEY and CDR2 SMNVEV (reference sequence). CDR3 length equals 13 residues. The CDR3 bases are TGTGCCAGCAGTTCGACAGTTTCCTACGAGCAGTACTTC. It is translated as CASSSTVSYEQYF.

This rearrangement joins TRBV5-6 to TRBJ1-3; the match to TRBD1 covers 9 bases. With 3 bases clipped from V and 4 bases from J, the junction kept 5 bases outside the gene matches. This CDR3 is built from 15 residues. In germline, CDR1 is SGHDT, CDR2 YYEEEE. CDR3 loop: CASSSGGQGGNTIYF. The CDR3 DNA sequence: TGTGCCAGCAGCTCGGGGGGACAGGGAGGAAACACCATATATTTT.

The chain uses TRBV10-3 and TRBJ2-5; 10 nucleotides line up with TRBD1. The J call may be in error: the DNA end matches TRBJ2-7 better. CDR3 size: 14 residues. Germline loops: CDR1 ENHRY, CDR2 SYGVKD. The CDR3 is CAISKGTGENEQYF. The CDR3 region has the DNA TGTGCCATCAGTAAAGGGACAGGGGAGAACGAGCAGTACTTC.

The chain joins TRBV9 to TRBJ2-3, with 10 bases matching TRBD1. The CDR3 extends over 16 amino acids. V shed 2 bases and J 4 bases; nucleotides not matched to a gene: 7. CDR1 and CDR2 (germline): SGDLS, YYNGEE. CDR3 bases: TGTGCCAGCAGCGTCTCCTCCGGGACAGGGGCAGATACGCAGTATTTT. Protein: CASSVSSGTGADTQYF.

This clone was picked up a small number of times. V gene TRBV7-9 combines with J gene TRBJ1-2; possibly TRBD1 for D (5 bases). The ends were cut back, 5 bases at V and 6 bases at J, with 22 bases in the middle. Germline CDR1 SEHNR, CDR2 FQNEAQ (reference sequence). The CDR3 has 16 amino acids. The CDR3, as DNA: TGTGCCAGCAGCCCCCGGTTCCGGGCAACGGGGGATGGCTACACCTTC. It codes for CASSPRFRATGDGYTF.

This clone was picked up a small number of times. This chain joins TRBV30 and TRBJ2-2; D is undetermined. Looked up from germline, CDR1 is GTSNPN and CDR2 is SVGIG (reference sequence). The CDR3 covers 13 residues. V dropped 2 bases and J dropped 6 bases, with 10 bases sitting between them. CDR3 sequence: CAWSSGLAGELFF. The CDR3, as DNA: TGTGCCTGGAGTAGTGGGCTCGCCGGGGAGCTGTTTTTT. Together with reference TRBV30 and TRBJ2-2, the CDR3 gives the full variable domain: SQTIHQWPATLVQPVGSPLSLECTVEGTSNPNLYWYRQAAGRGLQLLFYSVGIGQISSEVPQNLSASRPQDRQFILSSKKLLLSDSGFYLCAWSSGLAGELFFGEGSRLTVL.

CDR3: CASSFSGNTDTQYF. The CDR3 DNA reads as TGTGCCAGCAGCTTCAGCGGAAACACAGATACGCAGTATTTT. This chain connects TRBV11-2 to TRBJ2-3; weak D call: TRBD2 (5 bases). The germline V and J ends were trimmed by 3 bases and 2 bases, with 9 bases remaining between them. Germline CDR1 is SGHAT and CDR2 is FQNNGV. This CDR3 is built from 14 residues.

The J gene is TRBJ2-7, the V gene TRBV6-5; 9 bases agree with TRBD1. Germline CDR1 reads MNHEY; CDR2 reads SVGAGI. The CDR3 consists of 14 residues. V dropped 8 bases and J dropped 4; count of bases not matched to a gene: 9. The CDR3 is CASSSTGGIYEQYF. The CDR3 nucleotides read TGTGCCAGCTCATCGACAGGGGGGATTTACGAGCAGTACTTC.

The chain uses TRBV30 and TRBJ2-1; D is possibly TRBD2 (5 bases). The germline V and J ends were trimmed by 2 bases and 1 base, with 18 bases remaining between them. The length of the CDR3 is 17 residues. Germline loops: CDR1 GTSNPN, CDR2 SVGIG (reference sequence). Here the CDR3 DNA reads TGTGCCTGGAGTAAAGGACCGGAAGCGGTGTCCTACAATGAGCAGTTCTTC. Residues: CAWSKGPEAVSYNEQFF.

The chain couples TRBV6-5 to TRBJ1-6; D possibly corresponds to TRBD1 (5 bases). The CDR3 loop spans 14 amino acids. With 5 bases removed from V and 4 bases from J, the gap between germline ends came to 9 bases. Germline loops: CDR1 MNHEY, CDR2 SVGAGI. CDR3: CASSLEGYNSPLHF. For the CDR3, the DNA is TGTGCCAGCAGTCTGGAGGGGTATAATTCACCCCTCCACTTT.

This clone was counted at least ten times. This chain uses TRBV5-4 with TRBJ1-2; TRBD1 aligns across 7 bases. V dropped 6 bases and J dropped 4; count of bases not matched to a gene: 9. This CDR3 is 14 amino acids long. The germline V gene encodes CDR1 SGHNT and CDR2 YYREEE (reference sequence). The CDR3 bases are TGTGCCAGCACCCGAGGGGGCAGCTCCTATGGCTACACCTTC. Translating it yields CASTRGGSSYGYTF.

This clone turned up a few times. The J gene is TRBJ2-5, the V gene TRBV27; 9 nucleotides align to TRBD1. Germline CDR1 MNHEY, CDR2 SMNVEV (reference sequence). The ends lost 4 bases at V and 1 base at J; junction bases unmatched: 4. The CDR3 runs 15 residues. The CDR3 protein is CASSSLGQGQETQYF. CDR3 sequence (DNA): TGTGCCAGCAGTTCCCTGGGACAGGGCCAAGAGACCCAGTACTTC.

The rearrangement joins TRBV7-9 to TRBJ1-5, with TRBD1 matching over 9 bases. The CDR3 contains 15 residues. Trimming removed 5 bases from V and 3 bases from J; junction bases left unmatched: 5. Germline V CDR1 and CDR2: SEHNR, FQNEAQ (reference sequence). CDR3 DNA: TGTGCCAGCAGCCAAGGACAGGGGATCAATCAGCCCCAGCATTTT. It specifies CASSQGQGINQPQHF.

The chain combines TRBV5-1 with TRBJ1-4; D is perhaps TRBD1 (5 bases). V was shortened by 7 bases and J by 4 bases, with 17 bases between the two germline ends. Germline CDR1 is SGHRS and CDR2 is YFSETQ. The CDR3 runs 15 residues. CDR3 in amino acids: CASGQGRSGNEKLFF. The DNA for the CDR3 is TGCGCCAGCGGCCAGGGCAGGTCGGGTAATGAAAAACTGTTTTTT.

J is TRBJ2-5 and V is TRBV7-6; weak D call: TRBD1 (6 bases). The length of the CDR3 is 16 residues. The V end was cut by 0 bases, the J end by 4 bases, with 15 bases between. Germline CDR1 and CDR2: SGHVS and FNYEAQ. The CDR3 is CASSLAIRGGGETQYF. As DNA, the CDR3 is TGTGCCAGCAGCTTAGCTATCAGGGGTGGAGGAGAGACCCAGTACTTC.

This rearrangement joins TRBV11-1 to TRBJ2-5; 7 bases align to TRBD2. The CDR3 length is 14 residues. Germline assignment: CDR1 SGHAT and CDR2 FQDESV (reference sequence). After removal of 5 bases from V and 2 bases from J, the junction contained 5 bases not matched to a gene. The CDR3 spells CASSTGGAQETQYF. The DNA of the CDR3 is TGTGCCAGCAGCACGGGGGGAGCTCAAGAGACCCAGTACTTC.

In nucleotides, the CDR3 is TGTGCCAGCAGCCAAGATGATAAGGGACACCGGACCTACGAGCAGTACTTC. Translation gives CASSQDDKGHRTYEQYF. This rearrangement joins TRBV4-2 to TRBJ2-7; the D gene is possibly TRBD1 (6 bases). Trimming removed 0 bases from V and 2 bases from J, with 17 bases in between. Germline loops: CDR1 LGHNA, CDR2 YNFKEQ. This CDR3 region has 17 residues.

CDR3 residues: CASSYSDRGYNYGYTF. CDR3 sequence (DNA): TGTGCCAGCAGTTACTCGGACAGGGGATATAACTATGGCTACACCTTC. This chain uses TRBV6-5 with TRBJ1-2; 9 bases fit TRBD1. Trimming at V came to 0 bases and at J to 1 base, leaving 3 bases not matched to a gene. Germline loops: CDR1 MNHEY, CDR2 SVGAGI. CDR3 length equals 16 residues.

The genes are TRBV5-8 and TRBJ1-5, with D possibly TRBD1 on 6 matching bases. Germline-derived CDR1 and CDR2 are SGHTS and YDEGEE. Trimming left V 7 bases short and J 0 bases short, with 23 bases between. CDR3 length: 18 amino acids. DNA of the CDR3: TGTGCCAGCGACTGGGGGCCGGGTTCAGCTTATAGCAATCAGCCCCAGCATTTT. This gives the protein CASDWGPGSAYSNQPQHF.

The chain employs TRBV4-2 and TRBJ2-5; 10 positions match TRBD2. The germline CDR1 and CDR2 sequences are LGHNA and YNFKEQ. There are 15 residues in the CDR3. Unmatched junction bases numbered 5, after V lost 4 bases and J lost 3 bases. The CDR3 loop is CASSRLAGAKETQYF. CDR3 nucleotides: TGTGCCAGCAGCCGTCTAGCGGGGGCAAAAGAGACCCAGTACTTC.

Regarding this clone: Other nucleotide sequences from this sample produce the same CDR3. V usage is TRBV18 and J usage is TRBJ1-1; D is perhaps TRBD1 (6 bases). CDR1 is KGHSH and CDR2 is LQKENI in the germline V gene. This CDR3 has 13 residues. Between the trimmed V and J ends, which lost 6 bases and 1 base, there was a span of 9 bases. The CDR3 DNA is TGTGCCAGCTCCTCGGACAGGAACACTGAAGCTTTCTTT. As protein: CASSSDRNTEAFF.

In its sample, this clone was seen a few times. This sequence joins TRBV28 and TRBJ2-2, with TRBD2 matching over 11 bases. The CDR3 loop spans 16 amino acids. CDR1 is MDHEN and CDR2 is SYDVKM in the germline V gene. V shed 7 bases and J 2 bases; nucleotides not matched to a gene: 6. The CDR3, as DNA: TGTGCCAGCATCCATAGCGGGGGGGTTAACACCGGGGAGCTGTTTTTT. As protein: CASIHSGGVNTGELFF.

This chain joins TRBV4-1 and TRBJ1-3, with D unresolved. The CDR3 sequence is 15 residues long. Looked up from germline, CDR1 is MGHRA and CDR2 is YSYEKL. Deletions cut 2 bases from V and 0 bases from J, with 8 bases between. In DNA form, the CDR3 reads TGCGCCAGCAGCCAATCCTTTAACTCTGGAAACACCATATATTTT. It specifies CASSQSFNSGNTIYF.

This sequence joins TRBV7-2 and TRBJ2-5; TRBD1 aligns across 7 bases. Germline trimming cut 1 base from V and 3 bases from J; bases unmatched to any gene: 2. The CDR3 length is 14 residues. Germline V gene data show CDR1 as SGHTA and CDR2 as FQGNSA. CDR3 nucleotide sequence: TGTGCCAGCAGCTTAGTGACAGGGAAAGAGACCCAGTACTTC. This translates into CASSLVTGKETQYF.

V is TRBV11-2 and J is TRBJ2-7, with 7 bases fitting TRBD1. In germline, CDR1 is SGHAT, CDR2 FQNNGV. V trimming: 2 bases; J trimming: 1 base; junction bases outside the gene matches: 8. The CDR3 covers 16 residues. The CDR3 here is CASSLWGQTGSYEQYF. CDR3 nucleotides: TGTGCCAGCAGCTTATGGGGACAGACAGGATCCTACGAGCAGTACTTC. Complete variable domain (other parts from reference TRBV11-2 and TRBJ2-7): EAGVAQSPRYKIIEKRQSVAFWCNPISGHATLYWYQQILGQGPKLLIQFQNNGVVDDSQLPKDRFSAERLKGVDSTLKIQPAKLEDSAVYLCASSLWGQTGSYEQYFGPGTRLTVT.

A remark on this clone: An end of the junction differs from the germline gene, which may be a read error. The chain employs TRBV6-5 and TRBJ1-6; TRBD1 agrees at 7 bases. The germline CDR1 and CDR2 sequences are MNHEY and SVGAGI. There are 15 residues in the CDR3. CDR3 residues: CACRDHRGMNSPLHF. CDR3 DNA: TGTGCCTGCAGGGACCACAGGGGAATGAATTCACCCCTCCACTTT.

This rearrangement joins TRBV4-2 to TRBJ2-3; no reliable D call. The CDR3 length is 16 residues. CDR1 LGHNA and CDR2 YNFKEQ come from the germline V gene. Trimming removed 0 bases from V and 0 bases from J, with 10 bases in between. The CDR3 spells CASSQDHPTSTDTQYF. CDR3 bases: TGTGCCAGCAGCCAAGATCACCCTACTAGCACAGATACGCAGTATTTT.

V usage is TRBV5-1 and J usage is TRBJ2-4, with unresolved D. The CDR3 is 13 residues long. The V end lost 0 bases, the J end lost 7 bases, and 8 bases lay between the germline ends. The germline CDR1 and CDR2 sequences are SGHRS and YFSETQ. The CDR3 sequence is CASSLATENIQYF. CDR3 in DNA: TGCGCCAGCAGCTTGGCCACGGAGAACATTCAGTACTTC.

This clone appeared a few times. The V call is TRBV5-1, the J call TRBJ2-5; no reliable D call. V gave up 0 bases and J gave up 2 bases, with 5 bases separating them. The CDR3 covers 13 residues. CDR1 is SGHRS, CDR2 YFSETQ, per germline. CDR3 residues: CASSLDTQETQYF. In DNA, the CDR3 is TGCGCCAGCAGCTTGGACACGCAAGAGACCCAGTACTTC. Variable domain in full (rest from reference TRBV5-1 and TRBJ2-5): KAGVTQTPRYLIKTRGQQVTLSCSPISGHRSVSWYQQTPGQGLQFLFEYFSETQRNKGNFPGRFSGRQFSNSRSEMNVSTLELGDSALYLCASSLDTQETQYFGPGTRLLVL.